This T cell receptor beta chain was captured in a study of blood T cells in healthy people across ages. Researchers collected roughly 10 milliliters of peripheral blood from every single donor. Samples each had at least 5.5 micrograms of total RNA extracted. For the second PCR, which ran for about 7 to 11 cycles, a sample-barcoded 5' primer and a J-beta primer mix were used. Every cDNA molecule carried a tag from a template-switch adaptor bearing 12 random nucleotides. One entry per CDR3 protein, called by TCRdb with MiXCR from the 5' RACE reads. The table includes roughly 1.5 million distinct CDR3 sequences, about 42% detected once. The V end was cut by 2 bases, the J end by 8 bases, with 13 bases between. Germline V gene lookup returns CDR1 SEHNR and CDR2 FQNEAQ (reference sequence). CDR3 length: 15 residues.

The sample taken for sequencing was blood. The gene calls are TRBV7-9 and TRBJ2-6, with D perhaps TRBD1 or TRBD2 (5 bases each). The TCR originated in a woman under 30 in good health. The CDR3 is CASSLLGERTNVLTF. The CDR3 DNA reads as TGTGCCAGCAGCTTACTGGGGGAGAGGACCAACGTCCTGACTTTC.